This T cell receptor beta chain was sequenced for a study of blood T cells in healthy people across ages. General observations from the study: Age brought a roughly linear fall in TCR beta diversity measured per million T cells.

Primed by a sample-barcoded 5' primer and a J-beta primer mix, a second PCR proceeded for about 6 to 11 cycles. MiXCR, applied by TCRdb to the 5' RACE reads, yields one record per CDR3 protein. The sample yields 790,000 or so distinct CDR3 sequences, around three fifths seen once. Aged about 6 to 95, donors were systemically healthy Caucasians from Russia. The CDR3 is 15 residues long. In germline, CDR1 is SEHNR, CDR2 FQNEAQ (reference sequence). Trimming at V came to 6 bases and at J to 1 base, leaving 7 bases not matched to a gene. Worth noting for this clonotype: No antigen is known for it.

This sequence was found in a man aged 35-49 years in good health. The rearrangement links TRBV7-9 to TRBJ1-1; the match to TRBD1 covers 8 bases. The sample was blood. CDR3 bases: TGTGCCAGCAGACCCTTGACAGGGGAGAACACTGAAGCTTTCTTT. It specifies CASRPLTGENTEAFF.